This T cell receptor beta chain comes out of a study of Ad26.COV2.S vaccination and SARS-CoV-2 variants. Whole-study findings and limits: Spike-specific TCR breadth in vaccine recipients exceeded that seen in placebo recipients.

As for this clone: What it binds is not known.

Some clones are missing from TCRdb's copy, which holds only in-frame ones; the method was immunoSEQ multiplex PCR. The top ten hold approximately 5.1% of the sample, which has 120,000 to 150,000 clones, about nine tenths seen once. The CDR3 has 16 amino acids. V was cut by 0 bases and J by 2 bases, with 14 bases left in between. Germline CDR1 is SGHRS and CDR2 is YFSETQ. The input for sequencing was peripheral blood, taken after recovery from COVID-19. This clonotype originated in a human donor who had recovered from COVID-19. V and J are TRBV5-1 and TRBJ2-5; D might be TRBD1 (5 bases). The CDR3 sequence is CASSLGQGQGQETQYF. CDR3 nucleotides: TGCGCCAGCAGCTTGGGACAAGGACAAGGGCAAGAGACCCAGTACTTC.